This TCR beta chain derives from a study of radiotherapy plus CTLA-4 blockade in lung cancer. Study in general: Patients showed objective responses in approximately 17% of cases and disease control in more than 25%. General observations from the study: After radiotherapy and ipilimumab, tumor-derived clones expanded in peripheral blood.

The data were produced by immunoSEQ multiplex PCR, yet TCRdb's version contains in-frame clones alone and is incomplete. Of fewer than 140,000 clones listed, 70% to 90% are singletons. Notes on this clone: The antigen is unknown.

CDR3 size: 14 residues. V lost 1 base and J 3 bases, leaving 8 bases between the germline ends. Germline assignment: CDR1 SGHTA and CDR2 FQGNSA. Sequencing was performed on peripheral blood, taken from a patient treated with radiotherapy plus ipilimumab. The source is a human donor with non-small cell lung cancer that progressed on radiotherapy plus ipilimumab. Some clones in this sample may be carry-over from other donors' samples. The gene calls are TRBV7-2 and TRBJ2-3; D unresolved. CDR3 residues: CASSLVPGTDTQYF. The DNA of the CDR3 is TGTGCCAGCAGCTTAGTTCCCGGGACAGATACGCAGTATTTT.